This paragraph reports one T cell receptor beta chain. Its antigen target is currently unknown. The sample holds no much larger clone one base away, and base qualities are not on file. During the collection period, no infections or other immune events were recorded for the healthy donors. Healthy-donor blood repertoires served as a training cohort to calibrate time-dependent variance in a beta-binomial model of T-cell clone differential abundance. There were around ten healthy donors in the training cohort, of whom 3 were female and 7 were male. The donors were between roughly 29 and 70 years old, with an average age of roughly 43 years. Whole blood was collected from each healthy donor at three time points spaced around two weeks apart and obtained from a commercial supplier. Genomic DNA was extracted from unsorted whole blood for immunosequencing. Taken from the germline V gene, the CDR1 and CDR2 loops are SGHRS and YFSETQ. The CDR3 spans 14 residues, from the cysteine through the phenylalanine. Here the CDR3 DNA is all that survives: 42 bases in frame from base 1. V loses 1 base of germline sequence and J loses 1 base, and the interval between the two ends is 8 bases.

The data were taken from a study of identifying expanded T cells in peripheral blood (dated 2019 in TCRdb). Looking at the study overall: Separate aliquots of the same genomic DNA pool were sequenced to produce technical replicates, and four replicates were compared in pairs.

The immunoSEQ Assay, which relies on bias-controlled multiplex PCR amplification of genomic DNA, was used to profile TCRbeta CDR3 regions. The paper's data handling went like this. The absolute abundance of each unique TCRbeta CDR3 region was quantified after sequences were collapsed and filtered. Differential abundance was tested with a binomial (Fisher-equivalent) model and with a beta-binomial model adding time-dependent variance fitted from healthy donors. Clones with fewer than 5 combined templates were removed, and a clone was called differentially abundant if the clone's Benjamini-Hochberg FDR was below 0.01. Beta-binomial variance was modeled as a function of total template count across the two samples using the form v = (b*log(k)+a)^2. TCRdb obtained this table from immuneACCESS and retained in-frame rearrangements with V and J assigned. These tables miss some clones; where compared with another copy, unresolved V genes account for less than half of the shortfall, and the remainder is unexplained. V and J calls plus clone size are reproduced from that table; the DNA served to infer D and trimming. The sample includes some 91,000 clones, with around 89% observed a single time. The top ten clonotypes cover roughly 4% of the sample.

Paper-wide results and their limitations: The binomial model flagged around 1.2 differentially abundant clones between technical replicates but 15 to 17 over roughly 2 weeks and approximately 18 over about 4 weeks. The beta-binomial model significantly reduced the number of clones called differentially abundant and the false-positive rate across all healthy-donor time intervals. Across all healthy donors, variance in clone template counts between approximately two-week samples was found to increase significantly with total template count. The authors expected that over much longer intervals, such as months to years, biological variance in healthy repertoires might increase even further.

This clonotype was obtained from a person aged 18 to 75 in good health. The sequenced sample was blood. The sequence joins TRBV5-1 to TRBJ2-5; a confident D gene designation cannot be given. Here the CDR3 is given as CASSLSAAQETQYF. The sequence in DNA is TGCGCCAGCAGCTTGTCGGCAGCCCAAGAGACCCAGTACTTC.